These T cell receptor beta chains were read from a single sample in a study of graft-versus-host responses after intestinal transplantation. The data were produced by immunoSEQ multiplex PCR, yet TCRdb's version contains in-frame clones alone and is incomplete. The repertoire holds 80,000 to 100,000 clones, with around 92% as singletons. These receptors have no known antigen. Here the sequenced sample was unstimulated CD4+ T cells sorted from spleen or lymph node cells, taken before transplant. These receptor sequences come from a human donor who was the organ donor for an intestinal transplant. CDR3s include the opening cysteine and the closing phenylalanine or tryptophan. A D gene is named only where the DNA matches it firmly. Only part of the rows carry a size: once, few, many, or a class if the clone is expanded.

>TRBJ1-2|TRBV6-4|NA|NA
TGTGCCAGCAGTGACCTAGTCGGATTAAACAGACGGGGACTTTATGGCTACACCTTC
CASSDLVGLNRRGLYGYTF
>TRBJ1-1|TRBV2|NA|NA
TGTGCCAGCAGTGTTATCGTGAGTTCTCCTGAAGCTTTCTTT
CASSVIVSSPEAFF
>TRBJ2-3|TRBV5-1|NA|NA
TGCGCCAGCAGCTCGATGGGGCGGCAGGATACGCAGTATTTT
CASSSMGRQDTQYF
>TRBJ1-1|TRBV5-4|TRBD1|NA
TGTGCCAGCAGCTTGGCGACAGGGGTCAACACTGAAGCTTTCTTT
CASSLATGVNTEAFF
>TRBJ2-3|TRBV9|TRBD2|NA
TGTGCCAGCAGCGACTTAGCGGGGGTGAGCACAGATACGCAGTATTTT
CASSDLAGVSTDTQYF
>TRBJ2-7|TRBV4-1|TRBD1|NA
TGCGCCAGCAGCACTCCTCCGGGACAGGCTAACTACGAGCAGTACTTC
CASSTPPGQANYEQYF
>TRBJ1-4|TRBV7-9|NA|NA
TGTGCCAGCAGCTTAGGCCGAGCAACTAATGAAAAACTGTTTTTT
CASSLGRATNEKLFF
>TRBJ2-1|TRBV9|TRBD2|NA
TGTGCCAGCAGCGTAGGGGGGAGGGGCTACAATGAGCAGTTCTTC
CASSVGGRGYNEQFF
>TRBJ1-2|TRBV19|TRBD1|few
TGTGCCAGTAGGACAGGGGGCTATGGCTACACCTTC
CASRTGGYGYTF
>TRBJ2-3|TRBV29-1|TRBD2|NA
TGCAGCGTTCCACTAGCGGGGGGGCCAGATACGCAGTATTTT
CSVPLAGGPDTQYF
>TRBJ2-5|TRBV5-1|NA|NA
TGCGCCAGCAGCACCGGGAAACGGGAGACCCAGTACTTC
CASSTGKRETQYF
>TRBJ2-5|TRBV14|NA|NA
TGTGCCAGCAGCCTACAGGGTCAAGAGACCCAGTACTTC
CASSLQGQETQYF
>TRBJ2-7|TRBV19|NA|NA
TGTGCCAGTAGTTTACGTGCGTCCTACGAGCAGTACTTC
CASSLRASYEQYF
>TRBJ2-1|TRBV6-1|NA|NA
TGTGCCAGCAGTCATGGCGGAGGGTACAATGAGCAGTTCTTC
CASSHGGGYNEQFF
>TRBJ1-6|TRBV6-1|TRBD1|NA
TGTGCCGCCGCGACGGTACAGGGGAGGTCACCCCTCCACTTT
CAAATVQGRSPLHF
>TRBJ2-2|TRBV6-1|NA|NA
TGTGCCAGCAGTAATGGACATCACACCGGGGAGCTGTTTTTT
CASSNGHHTGELFF
>TRBJ2-7|TRBV2|TRBD1|NA
TGTGCCAGCAGTGGAGGGGGCTATGGGTCCTACGAGCAGTACTTC
CASSGGGYGSYEQYF
>TRBJ2-3|TRBV10-3|TRBD2|NA
TGTGCCATCAGCCCCCGGGGTAGCGGGGTCACAGATACGCAGTATTTT
CAISPRGSGVTDTQYF
>TRBJ1-5|TRBV9|NA|NA
TGTGCCAGCAGCGTAGGGGGGGGGAACAGGAGATGGGGTCAGCCCCAGCATTTT
CASSVGGGNRRWGQPQHF
>TRBJ1-2|TRBV27|TRBD1|NA
TGTGCCAGCGGAGACAGGGGGGGCTATGGCTACACCTTC
CASGDRGGYGYTF
>TRBJ1-5|TRBV19|TRBD1|NA
TGTGCCAGTAGCCTTGACAGGGGCTGGCCCCAGCATTTT
CASSLDRGWPQHF
>TRBJ1-6|TRBV13|TRBD1|once
TGTGCCAGCAGCCCCCCGGGACAGTATTCACCCCTCCACTTT
CASSPPGQYSPLHF
>TRBJ2-1|TRBV28|TRBD1|NA
TGTGCCAGCAGTTCCCCCGGGACAGGGAACAATGAGCAGTTCTTC
CASSSPGTGNNEQFF
>TRBJ1-3|TRBV5-1|NA|few
TGCGCCAGCAGCCCGCCCGGACAGACCACCATATATTTT
CASSPPGQTTIYF
>TRBJ2-3|TRBV5-4|TRBD2|NA
TGTGCCAGCAGGGGTGGGACTAGCGGGGGACTTGGCACAGATACGCAGTATTTT
CASRGGTSGGLGTDTQYF
>TRBJ1-5|TRBV19|TRBD1|NA
TGTGCCAGTGCCCGACAGGGCCTGGGTCAGCCCCAGCATTTT
CASARQGLGQPQHF
>TRBJ2-1|TRBV9|TRBD2|NA
TGTGCCAGCAGCGGACTAGCGGGGGGCCTTCGGTCCCAGTTCTTC
CASSGLAGGLRSQFF
>TRBJ2-7|TRBV7-8|TRBD1|NA
TGTGCCAGCAGCCTACAGGGGGCGGCTGACGAGCAGTACTTC
CASSLQGAADEQYF
>TRBJ2-1|TRBV7-2|TRBD2|NA
TGTGCCAGCAGCTCTCTCGGAGCGGGGCTCTTCAATGAGCAGTTCTTC
CASSSLGAGLFNEQFF
>TRBJ1-3|TRBV5-6|NA|NA
TGTGCCAGCAGCTGGGGGGGGCTATCCTCTGGAAACACCATATATTTT
CASSWGGLSSGNTIYF
>TRBJ2-7|TRBV7-2|NA|NA
TGTGCCAGCAGCTTAAGCGTCGGCAGAGGAGGGCCTTACGAGCAGTACTTC
CASSLSVGRGGPYEQYF
>TRBJ2-1|TRBV7-2|TRBD2|NA
TGTGCCAGCAGCCTAGCTGGGGGGGCCTACAATGAGCAGTTCTTC
CASSLAGGAYNEQFF
>TRBJ2-3|TRBV6-5|TRBD1|NA
TGTGCCAGCAGGCTACAGGGGGCTCCGGGAGATACGCAGTATTTT
CASRLQGAPGDTQYF
>TRBJ2-5|TRBV29-1|TRBD2|NA
TGCAGCGTTACGGGGACTAGCGGGGGGAAAGAGACCCAGTACTTC
CSVTGTSGGKETQYF
>TRBJ2-5|TRBV10-3|TRBD1|NA
TGTGCCATCGGGACAGGGAAAGAGACCCAGTACTTC
CAIGTGKETQYF
>TRBJ1-1|TRBV20-1|NA|NA
TGCAGTGCTAGCCGGGGCACTGAAGCTTTCTTT
CSASRGTEAFF
>TRBJ2-3|TRBV5-1|NA|NA
TGCGCCAGCAGCTTGGGTCGGGGAATGTGGACAGATACGCAGTATTTT
CASSLGRGMWTDTQYF
>TRBJ1-1|TRBV12-5|TRBD1|few
TGTGCTAGTGGCACCGGGACAGCTTTGGAAGCTTTCTTT
CASGTGTALEAFF
>TRBJ2-4|TRBV18|NA|NA
TGTGCCAGCTCACCAGTAACCGGGTCCAAAAACATTCAGTACTTC
CASSPVTGSKNIQYF
>TRBJ2-2|TRBV6-4|NA|NA
TGTGCCAGCAGTGACCCTGTGGGTGGGGCGCGCACCGGGGAGCTGTTTTTT
CASSDPVGGARTGELFF
>TRBJ1-5|TRBV10-3|TRBD1|NA
TGTGCCATCGGGACAGGGGTTGAGCCCCAGCATTTT
CAIGTGVEPQHF
>TRBJ2-7|TRBV4-2|NA|NA
TGTGCCAGCAGCCAAGATGGGGAAGGGACTCCTCATGGCTACGAGCAGTACTTC
CASSQDGEGTPHGYEQYF